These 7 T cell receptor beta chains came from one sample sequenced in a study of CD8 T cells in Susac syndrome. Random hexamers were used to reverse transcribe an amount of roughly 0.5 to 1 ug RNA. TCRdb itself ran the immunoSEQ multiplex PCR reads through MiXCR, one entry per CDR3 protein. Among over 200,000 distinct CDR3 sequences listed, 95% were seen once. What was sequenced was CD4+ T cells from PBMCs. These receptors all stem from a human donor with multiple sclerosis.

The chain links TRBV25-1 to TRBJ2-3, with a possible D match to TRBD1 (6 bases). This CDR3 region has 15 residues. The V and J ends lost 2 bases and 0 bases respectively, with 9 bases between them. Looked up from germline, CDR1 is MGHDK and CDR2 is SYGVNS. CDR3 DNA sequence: TGTGCCAGCAGTGAACGGACAGCTAGCACAGATACGCAGTATTTT. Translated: CASSERTASTDTQYF.

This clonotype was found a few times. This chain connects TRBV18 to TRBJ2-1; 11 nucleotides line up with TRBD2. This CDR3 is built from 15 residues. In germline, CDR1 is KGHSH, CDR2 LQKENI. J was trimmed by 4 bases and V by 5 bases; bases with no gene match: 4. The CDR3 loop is CASSAGTSGYNEQFF. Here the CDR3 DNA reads TGTGCCAGCTCAGCCGGGACTAGCGGTTACAATGAGCAGTTCTTC.

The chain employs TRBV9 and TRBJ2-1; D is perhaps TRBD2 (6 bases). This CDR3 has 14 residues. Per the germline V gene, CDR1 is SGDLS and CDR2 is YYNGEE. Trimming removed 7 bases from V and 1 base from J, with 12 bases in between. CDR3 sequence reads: CASSPAGSYNEQFF. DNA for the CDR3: TGTGCCAGCTCGCCCGCGGGATCCTACAATGAGCAGTTCTTC.

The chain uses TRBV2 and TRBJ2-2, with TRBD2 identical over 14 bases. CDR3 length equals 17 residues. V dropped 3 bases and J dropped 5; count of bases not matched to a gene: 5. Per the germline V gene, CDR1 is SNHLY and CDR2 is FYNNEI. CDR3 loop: CASSEGRLAGGTGELFF. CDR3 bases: TGTGCCAGCAGTGAGGGGCGACTAGCGGGAGGGACCGGGGAGCTGTTTTTT.

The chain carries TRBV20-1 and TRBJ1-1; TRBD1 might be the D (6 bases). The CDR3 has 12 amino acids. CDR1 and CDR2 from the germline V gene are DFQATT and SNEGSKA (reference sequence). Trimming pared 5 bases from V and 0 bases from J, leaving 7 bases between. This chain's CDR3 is CSADRLNTEAFF. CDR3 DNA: TGCAGTGCTGACAGGTTGAACACTGAAGCTTTCTTT.

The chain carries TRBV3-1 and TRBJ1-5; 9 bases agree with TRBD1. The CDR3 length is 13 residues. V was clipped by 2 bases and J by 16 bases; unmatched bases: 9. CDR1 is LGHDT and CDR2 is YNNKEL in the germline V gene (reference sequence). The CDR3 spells CASSQSGQGSLHF. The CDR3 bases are TGTGCCAGCAGCCAATCGGGACAGGGAAGTTTACATTTT. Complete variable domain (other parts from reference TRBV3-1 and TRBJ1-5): DTAVSQTPKYLVTQMGNDKSIKCEQNLGHDTMYWYKQDSKKFLKIMFSYNNKELIINETVPNRFSPKSPDKAHLNLHINSLELGDSAVYFCASSQSGQGSLHFGDGTRLSIL.

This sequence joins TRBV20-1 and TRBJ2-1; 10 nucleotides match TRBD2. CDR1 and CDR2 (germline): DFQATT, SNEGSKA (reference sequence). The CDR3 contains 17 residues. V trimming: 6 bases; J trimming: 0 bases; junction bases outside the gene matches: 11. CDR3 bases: TGCAGTGCCTCGGTAGCGGGGGGCCTCAGCTCCTACAATGAGCAGTTCTTC. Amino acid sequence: CSASVAGGLSSYNEQFF.